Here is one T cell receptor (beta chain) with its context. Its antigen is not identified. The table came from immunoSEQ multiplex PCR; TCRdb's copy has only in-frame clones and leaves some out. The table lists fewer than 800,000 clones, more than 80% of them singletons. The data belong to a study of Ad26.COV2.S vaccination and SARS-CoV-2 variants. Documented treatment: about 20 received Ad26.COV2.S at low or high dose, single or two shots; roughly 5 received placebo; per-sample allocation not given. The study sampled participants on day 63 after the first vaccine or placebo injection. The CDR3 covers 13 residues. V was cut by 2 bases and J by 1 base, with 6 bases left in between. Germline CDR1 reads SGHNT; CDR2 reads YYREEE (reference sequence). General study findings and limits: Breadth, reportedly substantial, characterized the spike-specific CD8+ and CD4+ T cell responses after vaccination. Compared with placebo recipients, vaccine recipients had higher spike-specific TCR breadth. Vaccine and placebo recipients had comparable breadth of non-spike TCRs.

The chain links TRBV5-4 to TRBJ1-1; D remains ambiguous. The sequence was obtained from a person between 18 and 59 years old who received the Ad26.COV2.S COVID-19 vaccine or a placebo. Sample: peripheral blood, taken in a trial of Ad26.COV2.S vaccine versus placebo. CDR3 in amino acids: CASSFDTNTEAFF. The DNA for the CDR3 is TGTGCCAGCAGCTTTGACACGAACACTGAAGCTTTCTTT.